These T cell receptor beta chains were read from a single sample in a study of T-cell reconstitution after alpha-beta-depleted transplantation in children. TCRdb fed the PCR reads into MiXCR, producing one record per CDR3 protein. Of over 7,500 distinct CDR3 sequences in the sample, over 11% were seen once. The sequencing here drew on PBMCs, mostly from graft donor cells, taken 60 days after TCRalphabeta/CD19-depleted stem cell transplant. Every receptor here comes from a male patient aged 10-17 years who had a stem cell transplant for acute lymphoblastic leukemia, so the T cells may come from the graft donor. The CDR3 runs from the conserved cysteine through the conserved F or W. D genes are given only for firm matches. The size field is filled for only some rows; it gives once, few, many or a size class.

V gene	J gene	D gene	clone size	CDR3 DNA	CDR3 protein
TRBV6-6	TRBJ1-2	-	medium-sized	TGTGCCAGTTCCACCCCCAGGACGGGTGGGTATGGCTACACCTTC	CASSTPRTGGYGYTF
TRBV6-2/TRBV6-3	TRBJ2-1	TRBD2	many	TGTGCCAGCAGTTACTTTCCCCGACTAGCGGCCTACAATGAGCAGTTCTTC	CASSYFPRLAAYNEQFF
TRBV29-1	TRBJ2-1	TRBD2	many	TGCAGCGTTGTTCGGGGACTAGCCTTCAATGAGCAGTTCTTC	CSVVRGLAFNEQFF
TRBV7-9	TRBJ2-7	-	many	TGTGCCAGCAGCTATCAGTCGACGGGACGCGCCTACGAGCAGTACTTC	CASSYQSTGRAYEQYF
TRBV5-6	TRBJ2-3	TRBD1	many	TGTGCCAGCAGCCACAGGGGGAGCACAGATACGCAGTATTTT	CASSHRGSTDTQYF
TRBV18	TRBJ2-7	TRBD1	many	TGTGCCAGCTCACCATTACGGGACAGATACTACGAGCAGTACTTC	CASSPLRDRYYEQYF
TRBV13	TRBJ2-1	-	many	TGTGCCAGCAGCTTAGGCCAGGGGTTCCACAATGAGCAGTTCTTC	CASSLGQGFHNEQFF
TRBV20-1	TRBJ2-5	TRBD1	many	TGCAGTGCCATTAACAGGGGGCCAGAGACCCAGTACTTC	CSAINRGPETQYF
TRBV29-1	TRBJ1-3	-	many	TGCAGCGTCAAGACAGGAGGTACTGGAAACACCATATATTTT	CSVKTGGTGNTIYF
TRBV6-2/TRBV6-3	TRBJ2-3	-	many	TGTGCCAGCAGTCCGAGCACAGATACGCAGTATTTT	CASSPSTDTQYF
TRBV5-1	TRBJ1-1	TRBD1	few	TGCGCCAGCAGTCCTTCCCCCCGGGACAGCCTAATGAACACTGAAGCTTTCTTT	CASSPSPRDSLMNTEAFF
TRBV5-1	TRBJ2-1	TRBD2	many	TGCGCCAGCAGCTCCCCTAGCGGGAGGAGGGGACACAATGAGCAGTTCTTC	CASSSPSGRRGHNEQFF
TRBV20-1	TRBJ2-5	-	many	TGCAGCCCGGGGACGGTGGAGACCCAGTACTTC	CSPGTVETQYF
TRBV4-1	TRBJ2-3	-	-	TGCGCCAGCAGCACCCGAAGCCGCGGGGACCTCACAGATACGCAGTATTTT	CASSTRSRGDLTDTQYF
TRBV29-1	TRBJ2-5	-	many	TGCAGCGTTGAAGAACGGACAAACAGTTGGGAGACCCAGTACTTC	CSVEERTNSWETQYF
TRBV20-1	TRBJ2-3	-	-	TGCAGTGCTACTGGAATAGGAGATACGCAGTATTTT	CSATGIGDTQYF
TRBV5-1	TRBJ2-2	-	many	TGCGCCAGCAGCTTGGACCAGAGGGGATTAGAGGGCACCGGGGAGCTGTTTTTT	CASSLDQRGLEGTGELFF
TRBV7-2	TRBJ2-3	TRBD2	many	TGTGCCAGCAGCCGGGCGGGGGTCCCTGATACGCAGTATTTT	CASSRAGVPDTQYF
TRBV28	TRBJ1-4	-	few	TGTGCCATGGGCCCCGGGCCCCCCACAGGGAGAGATGAAAAACTGTTTTTT	CAMGPGPPTGRDEKLFF
TRBV12-3/TRBV12-4	TRBJ2-1	-	many	TGTGCCAGCAGTTTACGGGGGCGTGAGCAGTTCTTC	CASSLRGREQFF
TRBV6-1	TRBJ2-7	-	-	TGTGCCAGCAGTCCGCGGATGGGCTACGAGCAGTACTTC	CASSPRMGYEQYF
TRBV28	TRBJ2-1	-	-	TGTGCCAGCAGTTTGCCAGGGAATTTAGACAATGAGCAGTTCTTC	CASSLPGNLDNEQFF
TRBV4-3	TRBJ2-7	TRBD2	many	TGCGCCAGCAGCACGGGACTAGCGGGGGAAACCTACGAGCAGTACTTC	CASSTGLAGETYEQYF
TRBV5-6	TRBJ2-1	-	many	TGTGCCAGCAGCTGGGCGGGGGCGCGAAATGAGCAGTTCTTC	CASSWAGARNEQFF
TRBV3-1	TRBJ2-3	-	many	TGTGCCAGCAGCCGCTTACGGGAGCGCCCAGATACGCAGTATTTT	CASSRLRERPDTQYF
TRBV7-8	TRBJ2-3	-	few	TGTGCCAGCAGCTTAGCGGATACACTGTATTTT	CASSLADTLYF
TRBV11-1	TRBJ2-5	-	many	TGTGCCAGCAGCTCGGGACCGGCCGCGACGGAGACCCAGTACTTC	CASSSGPAATETQYF
TRBV11-2	TRBJ1-6	-	many	TGTGCCAGCAGCCCCTCGCCAACGATAAGCGGCTCCTATAATTCACCCCTCCACTTT	CASSPSPTISGSYNSPLHF
TRBV10-1	TRBJ2-7	-	many	TGCGCCAGCAGTCGAACCGGGATCCCCCCTAGCAGGCAGTACTTC	CASSRTGIPPSRQYF
TRBV1	TRBJ2-7	-	many	TGCACCAGCAGCCACCTCGGAGGACTAGCCTACGAGCAGTACTTC	CTSSHLGGLAYEQYF
TRBV7-2	TRBJ2-3	-	many	TGTGCCAGCAGCTTATGGCGAACAGATACGCAGTATTTT	CASSLWRTDTQYF
TRBV20-1	TRBJ1-5	-	many	TGCAGTGCTAGGGCCTGGGATCAGCCCCAGCATTTT	CSARAWDQPQHF
TRBV25-1	TRBJ2-4	-	many	TGTGCCAGCAGTGAATCTGGACAAGTGAACATTCAGTACTTC	CASSESGQVNIQYF
TRBV6-5	TRBJ2-3	-	many	TGTGCCAGCAGTTACTCTTATGCCGGTGGTGATACGCAGTATTTT	CASSYSYAGGDTQYF
TRBV18	TRBJ2-7	-	many	TGTGCCAGCTCGTCAGGGCAACTACAGGGCGAGCAGTACTTC	CASSSGQLQGEQYF
TRBV5-1	TRBJ1-4	TRBD1	-	TGCGCCAGCAGCCCCTCGGGACAGGGTGATGAAAAACTGTTTTTT	CASSPSGQGDEKLFF
TRBV18	TRBJ2-3	-	many	TGTGCCAGCTCACCATTCACAGATACGCAGTATTTT	CASSPFTDTQYF
TRBV12-3/TRBV12-4	TRBJ2-3	-	many	TGTGCCAGCAGTTTATGGGAAGGGACAGATACGCAGTATTTT	CASSLWEGTDTQYF
TRBV5-4	TRBJ2-7	-	many	TGTGCCAGCAGCTTGGGGGCGGCTACCCCTCGCTACGAGCAGTACTTC	CASSLGAATPRYEQYF
TRBV7-2	TRBJ2-7	TRBD2	few	TGTGCCAGCAGTTTAGGCGGACTAGTTCCGGCCGAGCAGTACTTC	CASSLGGLVPAEQYF
TRBV5-5	TRBJ2-1	-	medium-sized	TGTGCCAGCAGCCGTTGGCTAGGAGTTAACGATGAGCAGTTCTTC	CASSRWLGVNDEQFF
TRBV7-9	TRBJ1-5	TRBD1	many	TGTGCCAGCAGCCTTACAGGGGGCATTCAGCCCCAGCATTTT	CASSLTGGIQPQHF
TRBV11-2	TRBJ2-4	-	many	TGTGCCAGCAGCTTAGATCGAGAGGGGCTGACCAAAAACATTCAGTACTTC	CASSLDREGLTKNIQYF
TRBV6-5	TRBJ1-5	-	many	TGTGCCAGCGCTGACGTTAGCAATCAGCCCCAGCATTTT	CASADVSNQPQHF
TRBV7-8	TRBJ2-5	TRBD2	many	TGTGCCAGCAGCCCAACCGGGACTAGCCAGACCCAGTACTTC	CASSPTGTSQTQYF
TRBV6-1	TRBJ2-1	-	many	TGTGCCAGCAGCCGGACAGCCAATACCTACAATGAGCAGTTCTTC	CASSRTANTYNEQFF
TRBV11-2	TRBJ2-1	TRBD2	medium-sized	TGTGCCAGCAGCTTCTACTTAGCGGGCAGGCAAAGTGAGCAGTTCTTC	CASSFYLAGRQSEQFF
TRBV7-6	TRBJ2-7	TRBD1	many	TGTGCCAGCAGCTCCGGGACAGGGGGCACCTACGAGCAGTACTTC	CASSSGTGGTYEQYF
TRBV10-2	TRBJ2-3	-	many	TGCGCCAGCAGTGCAGGCCATTCCTCAGATACGCAGTATTTT	CASSAGHSSDTQYF
TRBV18	TRBJ2-7	TRBD1	many	TGTGCCAGCTCACCAGGGACAGGGGGCTCCTACGAGCAGTACTTC	CASSPGTGGSYEQYF
TRBV28	TRBJ1-6	TRBD1	many	TGTGCCAGCAGTTTACGGTCAGGGGGCTATTCACCCCTCCACTTT	CASSLRSGGYSPLHF
TRBV30	TRBJ1-6	-	-	TGTGCCTGGAGGATACTTACGAATTCACCCCTCCACTTT	CAWRILTNSPLHF
TRBV27	TRBJ1-1	-	many	TGTGCCAGCATGAACCGGGGGTTGAACACTGAAGCTTTCTTT	CASMNRGLNTEAFF
TRBV29-1	TRBJ2-7	-	many	TGCAGCGTTGCGGCCTGGACAGGACGGGGGGGCTCCTACGAGCAGTACTTC	CSVAAWTGRGGSYEQYF
TRBV7-8	TRBJ2-2	-	many	TGTGCCAGCCGAAAGGGAGGTACCGGGGAGCTGTTTTTT	CASRKGGTGELFF